This TCR beta chain was found in a study of T-cell memory formation after mild COVID-19. Study results and caveats: Researchers found some responding clones in pre-infection memory, a sign that cross-reactive memory joined.

From the 5' RACE reads, TCRdb called clonotypes with MiXCR, one entry per CDR3 protein. The table records 210,000 or so distinct CDR3 sequences, 8% to 11% of them present only once. Germline V gene lookup returns CDR1 SGHRS and CDR2 YFSETQ. The V end was cut by 1 base, the J end by 9 bases, with 11 bases between. CDR3 length equals 13 residues. This clonotype occurred a few times. As yet, its antigen is unknown. This clonotype originated in a man between 18 and 35 years old who had mild COVID-19 (a few samples of this study predate the infection). Cell type and time point are not known. Input material: PBMCs or a T cell subset sorted from them (not recorded which). The chain joins TRBV5-1 to TRBJ2-1, with a tentative D call TRBD2 (6 bases). The CDR3 region is CASSLTGVVEQFF. DNA for the CDR3: TGCGCCAGCAGCTTGACGGGGGTGGTTGAGCAGTTCTTC.